The 14 T cell receptor beta chains given below trace back to one sample, sequenced in a study of long-term antiretroviral therapy in people with HIV. Version v3.0 of the immunoSEQ assay ran at survey level. Sequencing used immunoSEQ multiplex PCR; TCRdb keeps in-frame clones, though not all of them. The table lists 15,000 to 20,000 clones, 90% to 95% of them singletons, with approximately 1.5% in the top ten. Specimen: unsorted PBMCs, collected 10 to 12 years after starting antiretroviral therapy. These receptors came from a man in his thirties or forties with HIV.

The chain recombines TRBV30 with TRBJ1-4; unclear D gene. The CDR3 has 12 residues. V lost 5 bases and J 8 bases, leaving 12 bases between the germline ends. Germline V gene sequence: CDR1 GTSNPN, CDR2 SVGIG (reference sequence). The chain's CDR3 is CAWRRTEEKLFF. The CDR3 DNA is TGTGCCTGGCGCCGGACGGAGGAAAAACTGTTTTTT.

This clone occurred once. The gene calls are TRBV6-1 and TRBJ2-2; 9 nucleotides align to TRBD2. This CDR3 is 13 amino acids long. With V trimmed by 8 bases and J by 3 bases, 1 base remained unmatched. Germline V gives CDR1 MNHNS, CDR2 SASEGT. The CDR3 sequence is CASAGGDTGELFF. Here the CDR3 DNA reads TGTGCCAGCGCGGGGGGGGACACCGGGGAGCTGTTTTTT.

The chain has TRBV9 and TRBJ1-3, with a possible D match to TRBD1 (6 bases). Germline CDR1 is SGDLS and CDR2 is YYNGEE. The CDR3 runs 16 residues. V gave up 3 bases and J gave up 3 bases, with 16 bases separating them. DNA of the CDR3: TGTGCCAGCAGCGCAGGGGTCCCCCCGGATGGAAACACCATATATTTT. Protein sequence: CASSAGVPPDGNTIYF.

The chain employs TRBV5-1 and TRBJ2-5; 8 nucleotides align to TRBD1. Germline lookup yields CDR1 SGHRS and CDR2 YFSETQ. This CDR3 contains 14 residues. The V gene end was trimmed by 1 base and the J gene end by 2 bases; junction bases not matched to a gene: 1. In DNA, the CDR3 is TGCGCCAGCAGCTTGTGGACAGGGCAAGAGACCCAGTACTTC. The encoded protein is CASSLWTGQETQYF.

V usage is TRBV7-3 and J usage is TRBJ1-6; D is unresolved. The germline V gene encodes CDR1 SGHTA and CDR2 FQGTGA. The germline V and J ends were trimmed by 2 bases and 6 bases, with 8 bases remaining between them. The CDR3 has 14 amino acids. This CDR3 is CASSLSSFNSPLHF. In DNA, the CDR3 is TGTGCCAGCAGCTTATCCAGCTTTAATTCACCCCTCCACTTT.

The sample holds a few counts of this clone. This chain joins TRBV19 and TRBJ1-1, with a weak D call TRBD1 (6 bases). The CDR3 has 14 amino acids. V lost 3 bases to trimming and J lost 0 bases, with 8 bases between them. Germline V gives CDR1 LNHDA, CDR2 SQIVND (reference sequence). The CDR3 loop is CASSMGAMNTEAFF. The CDR3, as DNA: TGTGCCAGTAGTATGGGGGCAATGAACACTGAAGCTTTCTTT.

The J gene is TRBJ2-5, the V gene TRBV11-2; 13 nucleotides agree with TRBD2. Germline values: CDR1 SGHAT, CDR2 FQNNGV. Losses at the gene ends were 4 bases for V and 1 base for J; bases not matched to a gene: 9. The CDR3 loop spans 18 amino acids. Here the CDR3 DNA reads TGTGCCAGCAGCTCCCCGCTAGGACTAGCGGGGGTCCAAGAGACCCAGTACTTC. Translated: CASSSPLGLAGVQETQYF.

The chain employs TRBV5-1 and TRBJ1-6, with TRBD1 matching 8 bases. V lost 2 bases, J lost 5 bases, and 9 bases stayed unmatched. The CDR3 is 17 amino acids. CDR1 is SGHRS, CDR2 YFSETQ, per germline. The CDR3 DNA is TGCGCCAGCAGCTTTTCCTCCGGGACAGGCAATAATTCACCCCTCCACTTT. This translates into CASSFSSGTGNNSPLHF.

The chain links TRBV27 to TRBJ2-7, with D perhaps matching TRBD1 (6 bases). V shed 7 bases and J shed 7 bases, with 20 bases lying between them. CDR1 MNHEY and CDR2 SMNVEV come from the germline V gene (reference sequence). This CDR3 comprises 14 residues. This CDR3 is CASNHRDGLGEQYF. CDR3 sequence (DNA): TGTGCCAGCAACCACAGGGACGGCCTAGGAGAGCAGTACTTC.

The CDR3, as DNA: TGTGCCAGCAGCTTATGGGACAGTCCCCCAGATACGCAGTATTTT. This codes for CASSLWDSPPDTQYF. J is TRBJ2-3 and V is TRBV7-3; 7 nucleotides match TRBD1. V trimming: 2 bases; J trimming: 4 bases; junction bases outside the gene matches: 6. There are 15 residues in the CDR3. Germline-derived CDR1 and CDR2 are SGHTA and FQGTGA.

The J gene is TRBJ2-2, the V gene TRBV5-1, with a weak D call TRBD2 (5 bases). The V gene lost 2 bases and the J gene lost 7 bases, with 9 bases spanning the gap. The germline gives CDR1 SGHRS, CDR2 YFSETQ. This CDR3 contains 13 residues. CDR3 in DNA: TGCGCCAGCAGCTTCGTCGCGGGCGGGGAGCTGTTTTTT. This translates into CASSFVAGGELFF.

The rearrangement joins TRBV19 to TRBJ2-5, with unresolved D. CDR1 is LNHDA and CDR2 is SQIVND in the germline V gene (reference sequence). V lost 2 bases, J lost 4 bases, and 5 bases lay in between. The CDR3 spans 12 residues. This CDR3 reads CASSIIGETQYF. CDR3 in DNA: TGTGCCAGTAGTATAATCGGAGAGACCCAGTACTTC.

This clone showed up just once. The rearrangement joins TRBV30 to TRBJ1-2; no clear D. The CDR3 runs 11 residues. CDR1 is GTSNPN, CDR2 SVGIG, per germline (reference sequence). Deletions cut 0 bases from V and 10 bases from J, with 9 bases between. CDR3 nucleotides: TGTGCCTGGAGTGTACTTGAGTACTACACCTTC. It specifies CAWSVLEYYTF.

The V gene is TRBV28, the J gene TRBJ1-5, with D maybe TRBD1 (6 bases). Germline V gives CDR1 MDHEN, CDR2 SYDVKM. There are 15 residues in the CDR3. V was clipped by 6 bases and J by 2 bases, with 14 bases between them. The CDR3, as DNA: TGTGCCAGCAGCGGGGGGGGGCCCGGCAATCAGCCCCAGCATTTT. Translating it yields CASSGGGPGNQPQHF.